This TCR beta chain comes out of a study of blood T cell repertoires in COVID-19. For the study at large: The analysed material was cDNA or gDNA that came from T cells, B-cell-depleted T cells, or PBMCs.

The CDR3 is 17 residues long. The ends lost 3 bases at V and 1 base at J; junction bases unmatched: 9. Germline CDR1 reads SGHKS; CDR2 reads YYEKEE (reference sequence). Libraries were prepared by immunoSEQ multiplex PCR; TCRdb keeps only in-frame clonotypes and omits some of them. The sample contains tens of thousands of clones, more than 70% of which appear only once. The source material was peripheral blood. The TCR was taken from an older man with active or convalescent COVID-19. The chain links TRBV5-5 to TRBJ2-2; the match to TRBD2 covers 7 bases. Here the CDR3 reads CASSSRASSGNTGELFF. The CDR3 nucleotides are TGTGCCAGCAGCTCTCGGGCATCTAGCGGGAACACCGGGGAGCTGTTTTTT.